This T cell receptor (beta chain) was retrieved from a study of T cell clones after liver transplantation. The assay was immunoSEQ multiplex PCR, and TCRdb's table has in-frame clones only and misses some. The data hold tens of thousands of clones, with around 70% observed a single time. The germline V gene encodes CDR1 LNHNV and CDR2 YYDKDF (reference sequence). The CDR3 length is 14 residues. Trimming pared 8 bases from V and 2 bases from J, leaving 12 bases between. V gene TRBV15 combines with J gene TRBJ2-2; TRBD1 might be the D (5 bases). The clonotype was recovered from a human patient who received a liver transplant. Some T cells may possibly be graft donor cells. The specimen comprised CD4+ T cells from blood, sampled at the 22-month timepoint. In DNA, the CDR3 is TGTGCCACCGCGAAGGGGCGAAACACCGGGGAGCTGTTTTTT. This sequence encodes CATAKGRNTGELFF.